This T cell receptor beta chain was captured by sequencing in a study of control samples from healthy donors and cancer patients. CDR3 length: 13 residues. Per germline, CDR1 MNHEY and CDR2 SMNVEV (reference sequence). V was cut by 2 bases and J by 3 bases, with 5 bases left in between. Profiled with immunoSEQ multiplex PCR; TCRdb holds only in-frame clones, not every one. Among some 120,000 clones listed, about 90% were seen once. This clone has just a few counts. V and J are TRBV27 and TRBJ1-5; D remains unclear. Material for sequencing was blood. This TCR came from a man aged 18 to 29 in good health. As DNA, the CDR3 is TGTGCCAGCAGTTTAAAGACCAATCAGCCCCAGCATTTT. It specifies CASSLKTNQPQHF.